A selection of T cell receptor beta chains follows, all from one sample in a study of OX40 agonist ivuxolimab in advanced cancers. The repertoire was sequenced with immunoSEQ multiplex PCR; TCRdb's copy has only in-frame clones and lacks some. The sample holds nearly 80,000 clones, roughly 88% seen once. The input for sequencing was CD4+ or CD8+ T cells sorted from blood, taken in a trial of the OX40 agonist ivuxolimab. These receptor sequences come from an adult with an advanced solid tumor such as melanoma, head and neck, liver or kidney cancer. Each CDR3 is given with its conserved first and last residue. Fields, in order: J gene, CDR3 length, clone size, V gene, D gene, CDR3 DNA, CDR3 protein. A D gene is named only where the DNA matches it firmly. Expanded clones are given a class, and other clones once, few, many or no size at all.

j_call: TRBJ1-5; cdr3_length: 13; clone_size: few; v_call: TRBV28; d_call: -; cdr3_nt: TGTGCCAGCAGCAGGGTGAGGAATCAGCCCCAGCATTTT; cdr3_aa: CASSRVRNQPQHF
j_call: TRBJ1-6; cdr3_length: 16; clone_size: -; v_call: TRBV9; d_call: -; cdr3_nt: TGTGCCAGCAGCGCGTCCTCCGGGTTTCTCAATTCACCCCTCCACTTT; cdr3_aa: CASSASSGFLNSPLHF
j_call: TRBJ2-3; cdr3_length: 16; clone_size: -; v_call: TRBV7-2; d_call: TRBD2; cdr3_nt: TGTGCCAGCAGCTTAACGGCGGGGGGGCGCACAGATACGCAGTATTTT; cdr3_aa: CASSLTAGGRTDTQYF
j_call: TRBJ2-7; cdr3_length: 14; clone_size: -; v_call: TRBV11-2; d_call: -; cdr3_nt: TGTGCCAGCAGCTTTAGTTCAGAGACCCCCGAGCAGTACTTC; cdr3_aa: CASSFSSETPEQYF
j_call: TRBJ2-3; cdr3_length: 14; clone_size: -; v_call: TRBV2; d_call: -; cdr3_nt: TGTGCCAGCAGTGAAAGGGGGAGGGCAGATACGCAGTATTTT; cdr3_aa: CASSERGRADTQYF
j_call: TRBJ2-5; cdr3_length: 13; clone_size: -; v_call: TRBV7-9; d_call: -; cdr3_nt: TGTGCCAGCAGCTTTCCGTACCAAGAGACCCAGTACTTC; cdr3_aa: CASSFPYQETQYF
j_call: TRBJ1-1; cdr3_length: 11; clone_size: -; v_call: TRBV20-1; d_call: TRBD1; cdr3_nt: TGCAGTGCACCGGGACAGGGTGGAGCTTTCTTT; cdr3_aa: CSAPGQGGAFF
j_call: TRBJ1-1; cdr3_length: 15; clone_size: -; v_call: TRBV6-1; d_call: TRBD1; cdr3_nt: TGTGCCAGCAGTCCACAGGGGGCGTCGAACACTGAAGCTTTCTTT; cdr3_aa: CASSPQGASNTEAFF
j_call: TRBJ1-5; cdr3_length: 17; clone_size: -; v_call: TRBV7-8; d_call: -; cdr3_nt: TGTGCCAGCAGCGCCATTTATACCCCGGGTAGCAATCAGCCCCAGCATTTT; cdr3_aa: CASSAIYTPGSNQPQHF
j_call: TRBJ2-1; cdr3_length: 13; clone_size: -; v_call: TRBV28; d_call: -; cdr3_nt: TGTGCCAGCAGCCGAGACAGTAGGAATGAGCAGTTCTTC; cdr3_aa: CASSRDSRNEQFF
j_call: TRBJ1-1; cdr3_length: 15; clone_size: once; v_call: TRBV27; d_call: TRBD1; cdr3_nt: TGTGCCAGCAGTTTAGTCTGGAGGACAGGGGTTGAAGCTTTCTTT; cdr3_aa: CASSLVWRTGVEAFF
j_call: TRBJ1-4; cdr3_length: 15; clone_size: -; v_call: TRBV28; d_call: -; cdr3_nt: TGTGCCAGCAGTTTACAGGGGACACTACAAAGTGAACTGTTTTTT; cdr3_aa: CASSLQGTLQSELFF
j_call: TRBJ2-2; cdr3_length: 15; clone_size: -; v_call: TRBV6-5; d_call: TRBD1; cdr3_nt: TGTGCCAGCAGTTACTCGGGACAGGGGGGCGGGGAGCTGTTTTTT; cdr3_aa: CASSYSGQGGGELFF
j_call: TRBJ2-1; cdr3_length: 14; clone_size: -; v_call: TRBV5-6; d_call: -; cdr3_nt: TGTGCCAGCAGCTTAGGGGGGCCGGGGGATGAGCAGTTCTTC; cdr3_aa: CASSLGGPGDEQFF
j_call: TRBJ2-5; cdr3_length: 17; clone_size: -; v_call: TRBV9; d_call: TRBD2; cdr3_nt: TGTGCCAGCAGCGTAGGAGGCACTAGCGGGGGGCTGGAGACCCAGTACTTC; cdr3_aa: CASSVGGTSGGLETQYF
j_call: TRBJ2-2; cdr3_length: 19; clone_size: once; v_call: TRBV27; d_call: TRBD1; cdr3_nt: TGTGCCAGCAGTCTCCGGGACAGGGGACCAACCTTGAACACCGGGGAGCTGTTTTTT; cdr3_aa: CASSLRDRGPTLNTGELFF
j_call: TRBJ2-5; cdr3_length: 16; clone_size: -; v_call: TRBV5-4; d_call: TRBD1; cdr3_nt: TGTGCCAGCAGCTGGGGGACAGGGGGCCAGGGGGAGACCCAGTACTTC; cdr3_aa: CASSWGTGGQGETQYF
j_call: TRBJ1-5; cdr3_length: 15; clone_size: -; v_call: TRBV7-8; d_call: -; cdr3_nt: TGTGCCAGCAGCTTAGGCGGGGGCGCAGGGCAGCCCCAGCATTTT; cdr3_aa: CASSLGGGAGQPQHF
j_call: TRBJ1-2; cdr3_length: 13; clone_size: -; v_call: TRBV29-1; d_call: -; cdr3_nt: TGCAGCGTTCTCCGGGACGATAACTATGGCTACACCTTC; cdr3_aa: CSVLRDDNYGYTF
j_call: TRBJ2-5; cdr3_length: 18; clone_size: -; v_call: TRBV28; d_call: TRBD2; cdr3_nt: TGTGCCAGCAGTCACCCCCCCTTCCGGAAGCGGGGGCAAGAGACCCAGTACTTC; cdr3_aa: CASSHPPFRKRGQETQYF
j_call: TRBJ1-2; cdr3_length: 15; clone_size: -; v_call: TRBV19; d_call: -; cdr3_nt: TGTGCCAGTAGTATACTCGACTCTCGGCCCTATGGCTACACCTTC; cdr3_aa: CASSILDSRPYGYTF
j_call: TRBJ1-1; cdr3_length: 14; clone_size: -; v_call: TRBV7-2; d_call: -; cdr3_nt: TGTGCCAGCAGCCGGGGGGGCAGGAACACTGAAGCTTTCTTT; cdr3_aa: CASSRGGRNTEAFF
j_call: TRBJ1-2; cdr3_length: 13; clone_size: -; v_call: TRBV29-1; d_call: TRBD1; cdr3_nt: TGCAGCGTTGGACGGACAGGGGGTGACGGCTACACCTTC; cdr3_aa: CSVGRTGGDGYTF
j_call: TRBJ2-1; cdr3_length: 17; clone_size: once; v_call: TRBV7-9; d_call: TRBD2; cdr3_nt: TGTGCCAGCACCATAGCTCCGACTAGCGGCTCCTACAATGAGCAGTTCTTC; cdr3_aa: CASTIAPTSGSYNEQFF
j_call: TRBJ2-1; cdr3_length: 14; clone_size: -; v_call: TRBV5-1; d_call: -; cdr3_nt: TGCGCCAGCAGCTTGGGTACAGGGCTACGAGAGCAGTTCTTC; cdr3_aa: CASSLGTGLREQFF
j_call: TRBJ2-1; cdr3_length: 11; clone_size: -; v_call: TRBV7-7; d_call: -; cdr3_nt: TGTGCTAGCAGCTCGGACCCCGCGAGGTTCTTC; cdr3_aa: CASSSDPARFF
j_call: TRBJ2-1; cdr3_length: 13; clone_size: -; v_call: TRBV11-2; d_call: -; cdr3_nt: TGTGCCAGCAGCTCTCCGGGACTCAATGAGCAGTTCTTC; cdr3_aa: CASSSPGLNEQFF
j_call: TRBJ2-1; cdr3_length: 15; clone_size: -; v_call: TRBV28; d_call: -; cdr3_nt: TGTGCCGCCACCTCCGGGCAGGGCCTAATGTCTGAGCAGTTCTTC; cdr3_aa: CAATSGQGLMSEQFF
j_call: TRBJ1-2; cdr3_length: 13; clone_size: -; v_call: TRBV5-4; d_call: TRBD1; cdr3_nt: TGTGCCAGCAGCCAACAGGGGTACTATGGCTACACCTTC; cdr3_aa: CASSQQGYYGYTF
j_call: TRBJ1-2; cdr3_length: 15; clone_size: -; v_call: TRBV6-6; d_call: TRBD1; cdr3_nt: TGTGCCAGCAGTTACGGGACAGGGGGCGCGGATGGCTACACCTTC; cdr3_aa: CASSYGTGGADGYTF
j_call: TRBJ1-2; cdr3_length: 11; clone_size: -; v_call: TRBV28; d_call: -; cdr3_nt: TGTGCCACCACAGGGAACTATGGCTACACCTTC; cdr3_aa: CATTGNYGYTF
j_call: TRBJ2-7; cdr3_length: 13; clone_size: -; v_call: TRBV7-3; d_call: -; cdr3_nt: TGTGCCAGCAGCCCCGGGACCTCGGGCGAGCAGTACTTC; cdr3_aa: CASSPGTSGEQYF
j_call: TRBJ2-1; cdr3_length: 16; clone_size: -; v_call: TRBV19; d_call: TRBD2; cdr3_nt: TGTGCCAGTAGTATTCCCCCGGGACTAGCGGGGTCCGACCAGTTCTTC; cdr3_aa: CASSIPPGLAGSDQFF
j_call: TRBJ1-1; cdr3_length: 16; clone_size: -; v_call: TRBV6-6; d_call: TRBD1; cdr3_nt: TGTGCCAGCAGGCCCCGACAGGGAGCGATGAACACTGAAGCTTTCTTT; cdr3_aa: CASRPRQGAMNTEAFF
j_call: TRBJ2-3; cdr3_length: 14; clone_size: -; v_call: TRBV5-1; d_call: TRBD2; cdr3_nt: TGCGCCAGCAGCTTCCTCGGGGGGACAGATACGCAGTATTTT; cdr3_aa: CASSFLGGTDTQYF
j_call: TRBJ2-2; cdr3_length: 17; clone_size: -; v_call: TRBV4-1; d_call: TRBD1; cdr3_nt: TGCGCCAGCAGCCAAGATTCGGGACAGGCGAACACCGGGGAGCTGTTTTTT; cdr3_aa: CASSQDSGQANTGELFF
j_call: TRBJ2-6; cdr3_length: 15; clone_size: once; v_call: TRBV11-1; d_call: -; cdr3_nt: TGTGCCAGCAGCCGTCCCCAGTCTGGGGCCAACGTCCTGACTTTC; cdr3_aa: CASSRPQSGANVLTF
j_call: TRBJ1-1; cdr3_length: 14; clone_size: -; v_call: TRBV19; d_call: -; cdr3_nt: TGTGCCAGTAGTATCCCCACCCCGGGGACTGAAGCTTTCTTT; cdr3_aa: CASSIPTPGTEAFF
j_call: TRBJ1-3; cdr3_length: 14; clone_size: -; v_call: TRBV6-1; d_call: -; cdr3_nt: TGTGCCAGCAGTGGTCAGCTCTCTGGAAACACCATATATTTT; cdr3_aa: CASSGQLSGNTIYF
j_call: TRBJ2-3; cdr3_length: 14; clone_size: -; v_call: TRBV14; d_call: -; cdr3_nt: TGTGCCAGCAGCTTTGAAATTACAACAGATGCGCAGTATTTT; cdr3_aa: CASSFEITTDAQYF